These T cell receptor beta chains were read from a single sample in a study of CD8 T cells in Susac syndrome. From the immunoSEQ multiplex PCR reads, TCRdb called clonotypes with MiXCR, one entry per CDR3 protein. The repertoire includes 150,000 to 200,000 distinct CDR3 sequences, just under 95% of them detected once, and around 0.16% sits in the top ten. The sequenced sample consisted of CD8+ T cells from PBMCs. All receptors come from a human donor with Susac syndrome. Each CDR3 is given with its conserved first and last residue. The order of the fields is D gene, J gene, V gene, clone size, CDR3 DNA, CDR3 protein. A D gene is named only where the DNA matches it firmly. The size of a clone is reported for some rows only, either as once, few or many, or as a class for expanded clones.

D gene: .; J gene: TRBJ1-2; V gene: TRBV12-3/TRBV12-4; clone size: .; CDR3 DNA: TGTGCCAGCACCAACCCGGGGGGGGATGGCTACACCTTC; CDR3 protein: CASTNPGGDGYTF
D gene: .; J gene: TRBJ1-1; V gene: TRBV12-3/TRBV12-4; clone size: once; CDR3 DNA: TGTGCCAGCAGCCTCTCCGCTGGAGGGGAAGCTTTCTTT; CDR3 protein: CASSLSAGGEAFF
D gene: .; J gene: TRBJ1-2; V gene: TRBV20-1; clone size: once; CDR3 DNA: TGCAGTCCCTTGGGGGAAGGGTATGGCTACACCTTC; CDR3 protein: CSPLGEGYGYTF
D gene: .; J gene: TRBJ2-6; V gene: TRBV5-1; clone size: .; CDR3 DNA: TGCGCCAGCAGCTTGATGTCGCAGGGAAGCTCTGGGGCCAACGTCCTGACTTTC; CDR3 protein: CASSLMSQGSSGANVLTF
D gene: TRBD1; J gene: TRBJ2-1; V gene: TRBV29-1; clone size: .; CDR3 DNA: TGCAGCCACGGACAGGGGAGCTCCTACAATGAGCAGTTCTTC; CDR3 protein: CSHGQGSSYNEQFF
D gene: .; J gene: TRBJ2-7; V gene: TRBV6-5; clone size: .; CDR3 DNA: TGTGCCAGCAGTTACTCGCAGGGTATTGGCTACGAGCAGTACTTC; CDR3 protein: CASSYSQGIGYEQYF
D gene: .; J gene: TRBJ2-3; V gene: TRBV20-1; clone size: .; CDR3 DNA: TGCAGTGCCGAGGACCGCCCTGAACCAGATACGCAGTATTTT; CDR3 protein: CSAEDRPEPDTQYF
D gene: .; J gene: TRBJ2-1; V gene: TRBV5-4; clone size: few; CDR3 DNA: TGTGCCAGCAGCTTGGGGACGGGAGCCAATGAGCAGTTCTTC; CDR3 protein: CASSLGTGANEQFF
D gene: .; J gene: TRBJ1-1; V gene: TRBV29-1; clone size: .; CDR3 DNA: TGCAGCGTTCGGCCAGGGGTAAATGGGGACACTGAAGCTTTCTTT; CDR3 protein: CSVRPGVNGDTEAFF
D gene: TRBD2; J gene: TRBJ2-1; V gene: TRBV29-1; clone size: .; CDR3 DNA: TGCAGCGTTGAACTAGCGGACACCTACAATGAGCAGTTCTTC; CDR3 protein: CSVELADTYNEQFF
D gene: .; J gene: TRBJ2-5; V gene: TRBV3-1; clone size: .; CDR3 DNA: TGTGCCAGCAGCTCCCGAGGGTACCAAGAGACCCAGTACTTC; CDR3 protein: CASSSRGYQETQYF
D gene: .; J gene: TRBJ1-2; V gene: TRBV20-1; clone size: .; CDR3 DNA: TGCAGTGCTAGAAACCTGGAGGGCTACACCTTC; CDR3 protein: CSARNLEGYTF
D gene: TRBD2; J gene: TRBJ2-7; V gene: TRBV20-1; clone size: .; CDR3 DNA: TGCAGTGCTAGAACGGCCGGGACTAGACCCTACGAGCAGTACTTC; CDR3 protein: CSARTAGTRPYEQYF
D gene: .; J gene: TRBJ1-1; V gene: TRBV9; clone size: .; CDR3 DNA: TGTGCCAGCAGCGGTCAAAGCGGTGGGAACACTGAAGCTTTCTTT; CDR3 protein: CASSGQSGGNTEAFF
D gene: .; J gene: TRBJ1-1; V gene: TRBV13; clone size: .; CDR3 DNA: TGTGCCAGCAGCTCCGGCGGTGCTGAAGCTTTCTTT; CDR3 protein: CASSSGGAEAFF
D gene: .; J gene: TRBJ2-7; V gene: TRBV9; clone size: .; CDR3 DNA: TGTGCCAGCAGCGATCGGGACAACTCCTACGAGCAGTACTTC; CDR3 protein: CASSDRDNSYEQYF
D gene: TRBD2; J gene: TRBJ2-1; V gene: TRBV20-1; clone size: .; CDR3 DNA: TGCAGTGCTATGCTTAGCGGGCCCTACAATGAGCAGTTCTTC; CDR3 protein: CSAMLSGPYNEQFF
D gene: .; J gene: TRBJ2-2; V gene: TRBV13; clone size: .; CDR3 DNA: TGTGCCAGCAGCCTGACTAGTACCGGGGAGCTGTTTTTT; CDR3 protein: CASSLTSTGELFF
D gene: TRBD1; J gene: TRBJ2-3; V gene: TRBV5-1; clone size: .; CDR3 DNA: TGCGCCAGCAGCTTTAAAGGCAGGGGGAGCACAGATACGCAGTATTTT; CDR3 protein: CASSFKGRGSTDTQYF
D gene: .; J gene: TRBJ2-1; V gene: TRBV4-1; clone size: .; CDR3 DNA: TGCGCCAGCAGCCTAGCATTTGAGCAGTTCTTC; CDR3 protein: CASSLAFEQFF
D gene: .; J gene: TRBJ1-5; V gene: TRBV5-6; clone size: once; CDR3 DNA: TGTGCCAGCAGCGCTAGGGTCGGTCAGCCCCAGCATTTT; CDR3 protein: CASSARVGQPQHF
D gene: .; J gene: TRBJ1-5; V gene: TRBV27; clone size: .; CDR3 DNA: TGTGCCAGCAGCCCCGGGTCGGGGAGCAATCAGCCCCAGCATTTT; CDR3 protein: CASSPGSGSNQPQHF
D gene: .; J gene: TRBJ1-5; V gene: TRBV4-1; clone size: .; CDR3 DNA: TGCGCCAGCAGCCAAGCGTCCAGGGATCAGCCCCAGCATTTT; CDR3 protein: CASSQASRDQPQHF
D gene: .; J gene: TRBJ2-7; V gene: TRBV30; clone size: .; CDR3 DNA: TGTGCCTGGAGTGCCTACGAGGGCGAGCAGTACTTC; CDR3 protein: CAWSAYEGEQYF
D gene: .; J gene: TRBJ1-1; V gene: TRBV6-2/TRBV6-3; clone size: .; CDR3 DNA: TGTGCCAGCAGTTATTCAGGAGGTGGACCGTGGAACACTGAAGCTTTCTTT; CDR3 protein: CASSYSGGGPWNTEAFF
D gene: .; J gene: TRBJ2-2; V gene: TRBV2; clone size: .; CDR3 DNA: TGTGCCAGCAGTGAAGGGGACACCAACACCGGGGAGCTGTTTTTT; CDR3 protein: CASSEGDTNTGELFF
D gene: .; J gene: TRBJ2-3; V gene: TRBV7-8; clone size: .; CDR3 DNA: TGTGCCAGCAGCACGCGTTGGGGGGACACAGATACGCAGTATTTT; CDR3 protein: CASSTRWGDTDTQYF
D gene: TRBD2; J gene: TRBJ2-3; V gene: TRBV14; clone size: once; CDR3 DNA: TGTGCCAGCAGCCAAGATCTCCTAGCGGCGGAGACCACAGATACGCAGTATTTT; CDR3 protein: CASSQDLLAAETTDTQYF
D gene: .; J gene: TRBJ2-1; V gene: TRBV11-2; clone size: .; CDR3 DNA: TGTGCCAGCAGCTTAATCGGTGAGCAGTTCTTC; CDR3 protein: CASSLIGEQFF
D gene: .; J gene: TRBJ1-5; V gene: TRBV27; clone size: .; CDR3 DNA: TGTGCCAGCGGTAATCGTGGGACCCAGCCCCAGCATTTT; CDR3 protein: CASGNRGTQPQHF
D gene: TRBD1; J gene: TRBJ1-1; V gene: TRBV4-1; clone size: .; CDR3 DNA: TGCGCCAGCAGCCAAGATGGGGGACAGGGCGTGAGGAACACTGAAGCTTTCTTT; CDR3 protein: CASSQDGGQGVRNTEAFF